These T cell receptor beta chains were read from a single sample in a study of shared clonotypes between healthy human individuals. Sequenced by immunoSEQ multiplex PCR; TCRdb stores in-frame clones only, minus some. Of about 980,000 clones in the sample, approximately 80% were seen once. Sequenced material: memory CD4+ T cells sorted from blood. The origin of the receptors is a man between 18 and 35 years old in good health. Both conserved end residues are part of each CDR3. A D gene is named only where the DNA matches it firmly. Clone size is not always given. Where it is, it says once, few, many or a class for expanded clones.

size: .; V: TRBV5-1; D: .; J: TRBJ2-5; DNA: TGCGCCAGCAGCTTGGGCGGTCCCCAAGAGACCCAGTACTTC; CDR3: CASSLGGPQETQYF
size: .; V: TRBV20-1; D: .; J: TRBJ1-2; DNA: TGCAGTGCCCAATTCAACCCCATCGAGGTGTTC; CDR3: CSAQFNPIEVF
size: .; V: TRBV7-9; D: TRBD1; J: TRBJ1-4; DNA: TGTGCCAGCAGCCTCGACAGGGGAGGAGAAAAACTGTTTTTT; CDR3: CASSLDRGGEKLFF
size: few; V: TRBV10-1; D: .; J: TRBJ1-1; DNA: TGCGCCAGCAGGGAGGGGGTGAACACTGAAGCTTTCTTT; CDR3: CASREGVNTEAFF
size: .; V: TRBV5-1; D: .; J: TRBJ2-4; DNA: TGCGCCAGCAGCTTGGGCGGGGGCACTGCGGTATCGGACATTCAGTACTTC; CDR3: CASSLGGGTAVSDIQYF
size: .; V: TRBV6-1; D: .; J: TRBJ2-6; DNA: TGTGCCAGCAGTGTAACTGGGGCCAACGTCCTGACTTTC; CDR3: CASSVTGANVLTF
size: .; V: TRBV6-4; D: .; J: TRBJ1-6; DNA: TGTGCCAGCAGTGACAGGGGAGATTCACCCCTCCACTTT; CDR3: CASSDRGDSPLHF
size: .; V: TRBV6-5; D: .; J: TRBJ1-1; DNA: TGTGCCAGCTTTCGGGGCTCCACTGAAGCTTTCTTT; CDR3: CASFRGSTEAFF
size: .; V: TRBV2; D: .; J: TRBJ1-2; DNA: TGTGCCAGCAGTGAAGGGGGAGTGCACTACTATGGCTACACCTTC; CDR3: CASSEGGVHYYGYTF
size: .; V: TRBV7-9; D: .; J: TRBJ1-1; DNA: TGTGCCAGCAGTTATGTGGAGGTAGCTTTCTTT; CDR3: CASSYVEVAFF
size: .; V: TRBV6-1; D: .; J: TRBJ2-1; DNA: TGTGCCAGCAGTGAACGGACGGCCTCCTACAATGAGCAGTTCTTC; CDR3: CASSERTASYNEQFF
size: .; V: TRBV15; D: .; J: TRBJ1-5; DNA: TGTGCCACCAGCAGAGAGTTTGATCAGCCCCAGCATTTT; CDR3: CATSREFDQPQHF
size: .; V: TRBV18; D: TRBD2; J: TRBJ2-3; DNA: TGTGCCAGCTCACAACTAGCGGGGGCTTCTAGCACAGATACGCAGTATTTT; CDR3: CASSQLAGASSTDTQYF
size: .; V: TRBV27; D: .; J: TRBJ1-5; DNA: TGTGCCAGCAGTTATAAAGGGGGGCCGGGGTATCAGCCCCAGCATTTT; CDR3: CASSYKGGPGYQPQHF
size: .; V: TRBV6-1; D: .; J: TRBJ1-3; DNA: TGTGCCAGCAGCCTTGACAGGCAAAACACCATATATTTT; CDR3: CASSLDRQNTIYF
size: .; V: TRBV10-3; D: .; J: TRBJ1-5; DNA: TGTGCCACCCAAGGGGATAGCAATCAGCCCCAGCATTTT; CDR3: CATQGDSNQPQHF
size: .; V: TRBV10-3; D: TRBD2; J: TRBJ2-2; DNA: TGTGCCATCTATAGCGGGGGATCCACCGGGGAGCTGTTTTTT; CDR3: CAIYSGGSTGELFF
size: few; V: TRBV5-1; D: TRBD2; J: TRBJ2-7; DNA: TGCGCCAGCAGCCCGGGACTAGCGGGAGGGAGCCCCTACGAGCAGTACTTC; CDR3: CASSPGLAGGSPYEQYF
size: .; V: TRBV30; D: .; J: TRBJ1-5; DNA: TGTGCCTGGAACGGACCGGGCAATCAGCCCCAGCATTTT; CDR3: CAWNGPGNQPQHF
size: .; V: TRBV11-2; D: .; J: TRBJ2-7; DNA: TGTGCCAGCACCCATCCTATTAGCTGGGAGCAGTACTTC; CDR3: CASTHPISWEQYF
size: .; V: TRBV7-9; D: TRBD2; J: TRBJ2-1; DNA: TGTGCCAGCAGCTCGACTAGCGGGACCTACAATGAGCAGTTCTTC; CDR3: CASSSTSGTYNEQFF
size: .; V: TRBV7-6; D: TRBD1; J: TRBJ2-5; DNA: TGTGCCAGCAGCCCATGGGGACAGCTTCAAGAGACCCAGTACTTC; CDR3: CASSPWGQLQETQYF
size: few; V: TRBV6-4; D: .; J: TRBJ1-4; DNA: TGTGCCAGCAGTGTTGAGATCAATCAAGGAAAACTGTTTTTT; CDR3: CASSVEINQGKLFF
size: many; V: TRBV2; D: TRBD1; J: TRBJ1-5; DNA: TGTGCCAGCAGTTACAGGGGAAATAATCAGCCCCAGCATTTT; CDR3: CASSYRGNNQPQHF
size: .; V: TRBV6-1; D: .; J: TRBJ1-5; DNA: TGTGCCAGCTTGCGGGGGCAAGGCAATCAGCCCCAGCATTTT; CDR3: CASLRGQGNQPQHF
size: .; V: TRBV6-1; D: .; J: TRBJ2-5; DNA: TGTGCCAGCAAATTTTTGGAGACCCAGTACTTC; CDR3: CASKFLETQYF
size: many; V: TRBV9; D: .; J: TRBJ2-7; DNA: TGTGCCAGCAGCGTAGGGCCGGGGGCGAACGAGCAGTACTTC; CDR3: CASSVGPGANEQYF
size: .; V: TRBV7-7; D: TRBD1; J: TRBJ2-5; DNA: TGTGCTAGCAGTTTGTTACAGGGGCAAGAGACCCAGTACTTC; CDR3: CASSLLQGQETQYF
size: .; V: TRBV5-5; D: TRBD2; J: TRBJ2-3; DNA: TGTGCCAGCAGCTTGGTTCTAGCGGGATCCACAGATACGCAGTATTTT; CDR3: CASSLVLAGSTDTQYF
size: .; V: TRBV19; D: TRBD1; J: TRBJ1-3; DNA: TGTGCCAGTGCGGACAGGGGGCTTGGAAACACCATATATTTT; CDR3: CASADRGLGNTIYF
size: .; V: TRBV9; D: .; J: TRBJ2-2; DNA: TGTGCCAGCAGCGTAGGTCACGGGGGAGCGGCCTACACCGGGGAGCTGTTTTTT; CDR3: CASSVGHGGAAYTGELFF
size: few; V: TRBV13; D: .; J: TRBJ1-1; DNA: TGTGCCAGCAGCCCCCTAGCAGCGAACACTGAAGCTTTCTTT; CDR3: CASSPLAANTEAFF
size: few; V: TRBV30; D: .; J: TRBJ1-5; DNA: TGTGCCTGGAGCATACAGGGAAGGGATAGCAATCAGCCCCAGCATTTT; CDR3: CAWSIQGRDSNQPQHF
size: .; V: TRBV2; D: .; J: TRBJ2-3; DNA: TGTGCCAGCAGTGAAGAGGGTAGCACAGATACGCAGTATTTT; CDR3: CASSEEGSTDTQYF
size: .; V: TRBV2; D: .; J: TRBJ2-5; DNA: TGTGCCAGCAGTGAGGAAGGCCCAGAGACCCAGTACTTC; CDR3: CASSEEGPETQYF
size: .; V: TRBV27; D: .; J: TRBJ2-7; DNA: TGTGCCAGCAGTCAGACCCGAGGTGAGCAGTACTTC; CDR3: CASSQTRGEQYF
size: .; V: TRBV11-1; D: TRBD1; J: TRBJ1-4; DNA: TGTGCCAGCAGCAGCGGGACAGGGGGCAAAGAAAAACTGTTTTTT; CDR3: CASSSGTGGKEKLFF
size: many; V: TRBV6-1; D: .; J: TRBJ2-7; DNA: TGTGCCAGCAGTGGCTACGAGCAGTACTTC; CDR3: CASSGYEQYF
size: .; V: TRBV6-5; D: TRBD2; J: TRBJ2-2; DNA: TGTGCCAGCAGTTACACCGGGAGGGGCGACACCGGGGAGCTGTTTTTT; CDR3: CASSYTGRGDTGELFF
size: few; V: TRBV18; D: .; J: TRBJ1-2; DNA: TGTGCCAGCTCAGGGGACCGTGGCTACACCTTC; CDR3: CASSGDRGYTF
size: .; V: TRBV6-5; D: .; J: TRBJ1-1; DNA: TGTGCCAGCAGTTACTCGGAACAGGGTTTCACTGAAGCTTTCTTT; CDR3: CASSYSEQGFTEAFF
size: .; V: TRBV9; D: TRBD2; J: TRBJ2-3; DNA: TGTGCCAGCAGCCCTAGCGGGAGTGCTAGCACAGATACGCAGTATTTT; CDR3: CASSPSGSASTDTQYF
size: .; V: TRBV4-2; D: .; J: TRBJ1-4; DNA: TGTGCCAGCAGCCAAGAAACTTCGGGCCTCCCGGGGGAAAAACTGTTTTTT; CDR3: CASSQETSGLPGEKLFF
size: .; V: TRBV28; D: .; J: TRBJ1-4; DNA: TGTGCCAGCAGTATACAGGGTCTGGATGAAAAACTGTTTTTT; CDR3: CASSIQGLDEKLFF
size: .; V: TRBV5-6; D: TRBD1; J: TRBJ1-1; DNA: TGTGCCAGCAGCCTGCCTCAGGGGGCGAGCACTGAAGCTTTCTTT; CDR3: CASSLPQGASTEAFF
size: many; V: TRBV2; D: TRBD1; J: TRBJ2-7; DNA: TGTGCCAGCGGCCACGGGACAGGGCTCTCCTACGAGCAGTACTTC; CDR3: CASGHGTGLSYEQYF
size: .; V: TRBV2; D: .; J: TRBJ2-7; DNA: TGTGCCAGTGCCGAGGACTTCTCCTACGAGCAGTACTTC; CDR3: CASAEDFSYEQYF
size: few; V: TRBV6-1; D: .; J: TRBJ2-1; DNA: TGTGCCAGCAGTGCTGACTCCTTGAGCTCCTACAATGAGCAGTTCTTC; CDR3: CASSADSLSSYNEQFF
size: .; V: TRBV29-1; D: TRBD1; J: TRBJ1-2; DNA: TGCAGCGTTGAGACAGGGGGCAGCTACACCTTC; CDR3: CSVETGGSYTF
size: .; V: TRBV7-9; D: .; J: TRBJ2-7; DNA: TGTGCCAGCAGCGCGAGGCCCCTTCTGAATTACGAGCAGTACTTC; CDR3: CASSARPLLNYEQYF
size: .; V: TRBV10-3; D: .; J: TRBJ2-6; DNA: TGTGCCATCAGTGACGGTGGGTCTGGGGCCAACGTCCTGACTTTC; CDR3: CAISDGGSGANVLTF
size: .; V: TRBV5-1; D: TRBD1; J: TRBJ2-5; DNA: TGCGCCAGCAGCACCGACCCGGGACAGGGCGGGACCCAGTACTTC; CDR3: CASSTDPGQGGTQYF